Below, 6 T cell receptor beta chains from the same sample are listed, as sequenced in a study of blood T cell repertoires in COVID-19. Method: immunoSEQ multiplex PCR; TCRdb's copy keeps in-frame clones and lacks some. The sample shows about 220,000 clones, around 84% of them seen only once. The sequenced sample was peripheral blood. These receptors were collected from a human donor in a cohort sampled during active COVID-19.

This clone was seen at least ten times. This sample also contains other DNA sequences that code for the same CDR3. V gene TRBV5-1 combines with J gene TRBJ2-7; weak D call: TRBD1 (6 bases). Trimming removed 1 base from V and 2 bases from J, with 10 bases in between. Germline CDR1 and CDR2: SGHRS and YFSETQ. This CDR3 region has 14 residues. The CDR3 loop reads CASSLTGTAYEQYF. CDR3 in DNA: TGCGCCAGCAGCTTGACAGGGACGGCCTACGAGCAGTACTTC.

The J gene is TRBJ1-3, the V gene TRBV4-2; 7 nucleotides agree with TRBD1. CDR1 is LGHNA, CDR2 YNFKEQ, per germline. V lost 0 bases, J lost 4 bases, and 3 bases stayed unmatched. This CDR3 is built from 15 residues. This CDR3 reads CASSQERGGGNTIYF. The CDR3 DNA reads TGTGCCAGCAGCCAAGAGAGAGGGGGCGGAAACACCATATATTTT.

The chain employs TRBV5-4 and TRBJ2-3; D is ambiguous. Deletions cut 0 bases from V and 2 bases from J, with 10 bases between. The CDR3 is made up of 15 amino acids. Germline values: CDR1 SGHNT, CDR2 YYREEE (reference sequence). The CDR3 DNA reads as TGTGCCAGCAGCTTGGTGGCTCTTGACACAGATACGCAGTATTTT. It is translated as CASSLVALDTDTQYF.

The CDR3 DNA is TGTGCCAGCAGCGTAGTCGGCCAGGGCCAAAACATTCAGTACTTC. This encodes CASSVVGQGQNIQYF. The V and J genes are TRBV9 and TRBJ2-4; weak D call: TRBD1 (5 bases). From germline, CDR1 is SGDLS and CDR2 YYNGEE. Deletions cut 0 bases from V and 5 bases from J, with 12 bases between. This CDR3 spans 15 amino acids.

The CDR3 spells CASSRGGNYEQYF. In DNA form, the CDR3 reads TGCGCCAGCAGTCGAGGGGGAAACTACGAGCAGTACTTC. The J gene is TRBJ2-7, the V gene TRBV5-1; D perhaps matches TRBD1 (6 bases). V dropped 5 bases and J dropped 3 bases, with 12 bases sitting between them. The CDR3 runs to 13 residues. Germline loops: CDR1 SGHRS, CDR2 YFSETQ. The full variable domain, with the rest looked up from reference TRBV5-1 and TRBJ2-7, is KAGVTQTPRYLIKTRGQQVTLSCSPISGHRSVSWYQQTPGQGLQFLFEYFSETQRNKGNFPGRFSGRQFSNSRSEMNVSTLELGDSALYLCASSRGGNYEQYFGPGTRLTVT.

This chain uses TRBV6-1 with TRBJ2-2; D is unresolved. The germline V gene encodes CDR1 MNHNS and CDR2 SASEGT. V dropped 3 bases and J dropped 4 bases, with 6 bases sitting between them. The CDR3 extends over 13 amino acids. The CDR3 here is CASSEELTGELFF. CDR3 DNA: TGTGCCAGCAGTGAGGAGCTCACCGGGGAGCTGTTTTTT.